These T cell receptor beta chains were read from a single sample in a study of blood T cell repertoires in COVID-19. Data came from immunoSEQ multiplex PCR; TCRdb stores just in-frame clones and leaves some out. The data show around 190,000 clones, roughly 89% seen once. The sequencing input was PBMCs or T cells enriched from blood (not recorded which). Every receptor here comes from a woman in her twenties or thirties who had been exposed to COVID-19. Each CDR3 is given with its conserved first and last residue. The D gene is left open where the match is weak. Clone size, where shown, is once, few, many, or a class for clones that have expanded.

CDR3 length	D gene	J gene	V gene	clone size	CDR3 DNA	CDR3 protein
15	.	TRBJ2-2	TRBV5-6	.	TGTGCCAGCAGCTTGGATTGGGGGCTCACCGGGGAGCTGTTTTTT	CASSLDWGLTGELFF
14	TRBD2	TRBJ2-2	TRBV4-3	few	TGCGCCAGCAGCCAGGGACTAGCCAACGGGGAGCTGTTTTTT	CASSQGLANGELFF
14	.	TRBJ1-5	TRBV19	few	TGTGCCAGTAGTATGGGGCGTCTCAATCAGCCCCAGCATTTT	CASSMGRLNQPQHF
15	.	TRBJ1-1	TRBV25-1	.	TGTGCCAGCAGTGATGGAGAGGGCATGAACACTGAAGCTTTCTTT	CASSDGEGMNTEAFF
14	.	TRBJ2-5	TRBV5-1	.	TGCGCCAGCAGCTCCGGTCGGGGCCAAGAGACCCAGTACTTC	CASSSGRGQETQYF
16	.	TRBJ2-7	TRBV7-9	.	TGTGCCAGCAGCTTAGGGGTTATGTCAGGGTTGCGCGAGCAGTACTTC	CASSLGVMSGLREQYF
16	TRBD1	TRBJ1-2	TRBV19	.	TGTGCCAGTAGTCGGGGTCGGACAGGGACCTTTTATGGCTACACCTTC	CASSRGRTGTFYGYTF
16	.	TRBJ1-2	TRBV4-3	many	TGCGCCAGCAGCCAAGACTCGGACATACCTAACTATGGCTACACCTTC	CASSQDSDIPNYGYTF
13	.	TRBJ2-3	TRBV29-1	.	TGCAGCGTTGAATTCGGGATCGGAGATACGCAGTATTTT	CSVEFGIGDTQYF
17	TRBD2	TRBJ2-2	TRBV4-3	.	TGCGCCAGCAGCGAGACTAGCGGGGTTCTAAACACCGGGGAGCTGTTTTTT	CASSETSGVLNTGELFF
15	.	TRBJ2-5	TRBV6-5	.	TGTGCCAGCAGTTACTTTGGGCCAGGGCAAGAGACCCAGTACTTC	CASSYFGPGQETQYF
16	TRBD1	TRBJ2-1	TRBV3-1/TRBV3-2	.	TGTGCCAGCAGCCAAGGAGGAGGACAGGGGCACAATGAGCAGTTCTTC	CASSQGGGQGHNEQFF
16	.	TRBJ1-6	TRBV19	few	TGTGCCAGTAGTGTCGTTGCGGACTCCTATAATTCACCCCTCCACTTT	CASSVVADSYNSPLHF
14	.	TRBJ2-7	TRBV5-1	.	TGCGCCAGCAGCTCGAATCGGGAGCACTACGAGCAGTACTTC	CASSSNREHYEQYF
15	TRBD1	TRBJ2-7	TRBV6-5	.	TGTGCCAGCAGTTACCGGGACAGGGTTTCCCACGAGCAGTACTTC	CASSYRDRVSHEQYF
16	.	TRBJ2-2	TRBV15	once	TGTGCCACCAGCAGAGATCTAGGCGTTAACACCGGGGAGCTGTTTTTT	CATSRDLGVNTGELFF
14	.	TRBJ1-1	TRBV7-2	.	TGTGCCAGCAGCTTAGTCGTACAAAACACTGAAGCTTTCTTT	CASSLVVQNTEAFF
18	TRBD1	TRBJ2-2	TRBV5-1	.	TGCGCCAGCAGCTCCGGGACAGGGGCGACACATCTCACCGGGGAGCTGTTTTTT	CASSSGTGATHLTGELFF
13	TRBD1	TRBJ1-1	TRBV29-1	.	TGCAGCGTTCGACAGGGATGGAACACTGAAGCTTTCTTT	CSVRQGWNTEAFF
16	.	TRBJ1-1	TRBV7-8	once	TGTGCCAGCAGCTTAGCCCCGGACACAACCAACACTGAAGCTTTCTTT	CASSLAPDTTNTEAFF
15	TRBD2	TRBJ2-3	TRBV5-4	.	TGTGCCAGCAGCCAGCCGGGACTAGCTGAAGATACGCAGTATTTT	CASSQPGLAEDTQYF
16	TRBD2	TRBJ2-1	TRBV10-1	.	TGCGCCAGCAGTGTGGGGCTAGCGGGGGGGTACAATGAGCAGTTCTTC	CASSVGLAGGYNEQFF
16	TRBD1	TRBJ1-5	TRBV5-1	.	TGCGCCAGCAGCTTGTTTGGGACAGGGGAAGACCAGCCCCAGCATTTT	CASSLFGTGEDQPQHF
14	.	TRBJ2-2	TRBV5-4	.	TGTGCCAGCAGCTTGGGGCTGACAGCGAGGGAGCTGTTTTTT	CASSLGLTARELFF
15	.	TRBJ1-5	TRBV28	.	TGTGCCAGCAGTGTCGGAGGAGCGTTTGGTCAGCCCCAGCATTTT	CASSVGGAFGQPQHF
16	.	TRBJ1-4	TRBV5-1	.	TGCGCCAGCAGCAGAGGGGACACCGCAACTAATGAAAAACTGTTTTTT	CASSRGDTATNEKLFF
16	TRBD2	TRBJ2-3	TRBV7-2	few	TGTGCCAGCAGCTTTAGCGGGGGGGCTGGGGCAGATACGCAGTATTTT	CASSFSGGAGADTQYF